The clone carrying this T cell receptor beta chain appeared a few times. Antigen specificity is unknown. V lost 9 bases to trimming and J lost 0 bases; unmatched junction nucleotides: 10. The germline V gene encodes CDR1 LNHDA and CDR2 SQIVND (reference sequence). There are 16 residues in the CDR3. This PCR relied on a set of 60 Vbeta primers and 13 Jbeta primers. Some clones are missing from TCRdb's copy, which holds only in-frame ones; the method was immunoSEQ multiplex PCR. This sample has approximately 130,000 clones, with nearly 80% found just once. The data stem from a study of cytomegalovirus exposure and HLA in healthy donors. Whole-study results and caveats: Confirmation in vitro established that three CMV-associated chains were specific for CMV antigens.

Sequenced input: PBMCs. This chain uses TRBV19 with TRBJ2-2; 7 bases fit TRBD1. The clonotype was recovered from a woman between 40 and 50 years old in good health and CMV-seronegative. The CDR3 is CASSRPGQTNTGELFF. CDR3 nucleotides: TGTGCCAGCTCGAGACCGGGACAGACGAACACCGGGGAGCTGTTTTTT.